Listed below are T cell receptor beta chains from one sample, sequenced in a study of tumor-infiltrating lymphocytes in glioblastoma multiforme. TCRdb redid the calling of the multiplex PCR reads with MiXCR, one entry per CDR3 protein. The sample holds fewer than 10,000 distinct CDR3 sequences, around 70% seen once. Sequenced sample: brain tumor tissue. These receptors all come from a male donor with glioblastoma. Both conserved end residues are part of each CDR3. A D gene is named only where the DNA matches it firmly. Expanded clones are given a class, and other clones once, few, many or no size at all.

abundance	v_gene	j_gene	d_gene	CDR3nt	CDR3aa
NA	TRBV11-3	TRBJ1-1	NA	TGTGCCAGCAGCCTTACGAACACTGAAGCTTTCTTT	CASSLTNTEAFF
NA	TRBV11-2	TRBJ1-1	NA	TGTGCCAGCAGCTTAGTCCCATACACTGAAGCTTTCTTT	CASSLVPYTEAFF
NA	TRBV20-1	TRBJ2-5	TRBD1	TGCAGTGCTAGGGTAAACAGGGGCGAGACCCAGTACTTC	CSARVNRGETQYF
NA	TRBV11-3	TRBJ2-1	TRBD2	TGTGCCAGCAATTCTACCGGGACTAAGACCTACAATGAGCAGTTCTTC	CASNSTGTKTYNEQFF
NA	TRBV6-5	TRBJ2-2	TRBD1	TGTGCCAGCAGACCGGGGACAGACAACACCGGGGAGCTGTTTTTT	CASRPGTDNTGELFF
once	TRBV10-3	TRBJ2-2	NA	TGTGCCATCAACGAGGATTCCGGGGAGCTGTTTTTT	CAINEDSGELFF
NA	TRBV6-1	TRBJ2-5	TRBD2	TGTGCCAGCAGCGGACTAGGGGAGACCCAGTACTTC	CASSGLGETQYF
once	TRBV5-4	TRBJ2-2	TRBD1	TGTGCCAGCAGCACCGTCCGGGACAGGGGTGTGGACGCCGGGGAGCTGTTTTTT	CASSTVRDRGVDAGELFF
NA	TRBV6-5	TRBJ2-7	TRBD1	TGTGCCAGCGGTTCGCTACAGGGGAACCCCTATGAGCAGTACTTC	CASGSLQGNPYEQYF
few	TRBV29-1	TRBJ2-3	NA	TGCAGCGTTGTTCTGGCGGGGCGTACGCAGTATTTT	CSVVLAGRTQYF
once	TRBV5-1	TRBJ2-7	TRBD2	TGCGCCAGCAGCCTGGCCGGGGGGAGCGTCTTACTCGAGCACTACTTC	CASSLAGGSVLLEHYF
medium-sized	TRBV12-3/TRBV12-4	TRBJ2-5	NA	TGTGCCAGCAGTCCCAGGATAGAGACCCAGTACTTC	CASSPRIETQYF
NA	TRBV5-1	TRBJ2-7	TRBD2	TGTGCCAGCGGCCTGGCCGGGGGGGGCGTCTTATTCGAGCAGTACTTC	CASGLAGGGVLFEQYF
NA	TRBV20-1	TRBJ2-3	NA	TGCAGTGCTAGGGAGGGATTTGTGGATACGCAGTATTTT	CSAREGFVDTQYF
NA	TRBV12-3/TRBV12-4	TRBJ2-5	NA	TGTGCCAGCAGTAATGAGGGACAAGAGACCCAGTACTTT	CASSNEGQETQYF
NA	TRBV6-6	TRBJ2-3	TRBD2	TGTGCCAGCAGTTACACCGCGGGAGGGGGCACAGATACGCAGTACTTT	CASSYTAGGGTDTQYF
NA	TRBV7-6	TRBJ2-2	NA	TGTGCCAGCAAACAAACCGGGGAGCTGTTTTTT	CASKQTGELFF
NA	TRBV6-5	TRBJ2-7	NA	TGTGCCAGCAGTTACTTCGGTCCCGCCTACCAGCAGTACTTC	CASSYFGPAYQQYF
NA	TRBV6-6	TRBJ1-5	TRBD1	TGTGCCAGCAGTTATAACAGGGGATATCAGCCCCAGCATTTT	CASSYNRGYQPQHF
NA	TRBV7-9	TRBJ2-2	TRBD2	TGTGCCAGCAGCCCCACGAGGCTAGCGGGGGGGACCGGGGAGCTGTTTTTT	CASSPTRLAGGTGELFF
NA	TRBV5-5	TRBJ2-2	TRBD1	TGTGCCAGTAACGTACTAAAAGGACAGGGTCACACCGGGGAGCTGTTTTTT	CASNVLKGQGHTGELFF
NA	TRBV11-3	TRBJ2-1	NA	TGTACCAGCAGCTTCGGGGGGCCCTATGAGCAGTTCTTC	CTSSFGGPYEQFF
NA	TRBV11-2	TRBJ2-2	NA	TGTGCCAGCACCCCCTCATTCTGCCAAGGGCTAGCGTTAAACACCCGGGAGCTGTTTTTT	CASTPSFCQGLALNTRELFF
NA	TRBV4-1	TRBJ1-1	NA	TGCGCCAGCAGCCAGCGGGAGAACTCTGAAGCTTTCTTT	CASSQRENSEAFF
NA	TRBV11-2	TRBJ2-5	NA	TGTGCCGGCAGCTTAGTAGTAGGCTCGCAGGAGACCCAGTACTTC	CAGSLVVGSQETQYF
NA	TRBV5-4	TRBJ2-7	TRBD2	TGTGCCAGCAGCTTGGACACCGGGACGCGGGGGACCTACGAGCAGTATTTC	CASSLDTGTRGTYEQYF
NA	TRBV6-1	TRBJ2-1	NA	TGTGCCAGCAGTCCCGGGCCCCCCCGAAATCCGTTCTTC	CASSPGPPRNPFF
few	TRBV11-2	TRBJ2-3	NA	TGTGCCAGCAGCATCCCTAGCTTGTCGGCCACAGATACGCAGTATTTT	CASSIPSLSATDTQYF
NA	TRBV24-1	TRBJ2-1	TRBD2	TGTGCCACCAGTGAAGGTCTAGTAGCGGGATATGAGCGGTTCTTC	CATSEGLVAGYERFF
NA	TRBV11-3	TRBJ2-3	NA	TGTGCCAGCAGCTTACCCTTGGATGATACGCAGTATTTT	CASSLPLDDTQYF
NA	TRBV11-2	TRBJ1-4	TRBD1	TGTGCCAGCAGCTCCAGACAGGGGGCCGTGTTTTTT	CASSSRQGAVFF
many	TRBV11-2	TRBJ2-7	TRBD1	TGTGCCAGCAGCTTAGGACAGGGAACCGTCCGCGAGCAGTACTTC	CASSLGQGTVREQYF
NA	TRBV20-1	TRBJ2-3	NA	TGCAGTGCTAGAGTTGGCGGGGCAGCAGATACGCAGTATTTT	CSARVGGAADTQYF
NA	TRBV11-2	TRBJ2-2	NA	TGTGCCAGCACCCCCTCATTAGGCCAAGGGCTAGCGCTAAACACCGGGGAACTGTTTTTT	CASTPSLGQGLALNTGELFF
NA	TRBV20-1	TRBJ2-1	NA	TGCAGTGATATAGATGAGGCAGGGCTGTATGAGCAGTTCTTT	CSDIDEAGLYEQFF
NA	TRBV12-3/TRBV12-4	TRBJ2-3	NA	TGTGCCAGCAGTTCGCTAGTGGGGAAGGATACGCAGTATTTT	CASSSLVGKDTQYF
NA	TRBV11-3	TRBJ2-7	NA	TGTGCCAGCAGCTTCGGTGGCTCCTACGAGCAGTACTTC	CASSFGGSYEQYF
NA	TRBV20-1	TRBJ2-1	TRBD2	TGCAGTGCTAGCTTGGGACTAGCGAGCAATGAGCAGTTCTTC	CSASLGLASNEQFF
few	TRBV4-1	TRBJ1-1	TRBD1	TGCGCCAGCAGCAACACGACAGGGTTGAACACTGAAGCTTTCTTT	CASSNTTGLNTEAFF
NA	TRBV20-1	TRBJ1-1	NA	TGCAGTGCTAGTGGACAGTTGAACACTGAAGCTTTCTTT	CSASGQLNTEAFF
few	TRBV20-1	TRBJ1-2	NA	TGCAGTGCTTCCTCGGGGAACTATGGCTACACCTTC	CSASSGNYGYTF